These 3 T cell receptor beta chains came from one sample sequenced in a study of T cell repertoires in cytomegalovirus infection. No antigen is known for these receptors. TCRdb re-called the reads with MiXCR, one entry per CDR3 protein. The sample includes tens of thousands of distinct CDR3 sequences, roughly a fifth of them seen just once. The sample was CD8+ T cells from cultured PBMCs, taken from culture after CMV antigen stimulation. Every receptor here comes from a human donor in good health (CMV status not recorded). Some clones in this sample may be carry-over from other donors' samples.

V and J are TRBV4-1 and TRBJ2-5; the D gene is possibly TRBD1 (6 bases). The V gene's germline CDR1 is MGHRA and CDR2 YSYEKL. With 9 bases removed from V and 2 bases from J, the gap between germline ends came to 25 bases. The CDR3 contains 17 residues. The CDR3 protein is CARILRSREGVQETQYF. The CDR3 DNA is TGCGCCAGGATACTTCGGTCCCGTGAGGGGGTTCAAGAGACCCAGTACTTC.

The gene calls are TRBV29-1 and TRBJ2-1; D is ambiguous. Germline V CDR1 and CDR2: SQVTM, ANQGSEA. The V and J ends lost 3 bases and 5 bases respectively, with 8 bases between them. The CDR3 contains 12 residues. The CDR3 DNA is TGCAGCGTTGATGTGTCTAACAATGAGCAGTTCTTC. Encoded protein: CSVDVSNNEQFF.

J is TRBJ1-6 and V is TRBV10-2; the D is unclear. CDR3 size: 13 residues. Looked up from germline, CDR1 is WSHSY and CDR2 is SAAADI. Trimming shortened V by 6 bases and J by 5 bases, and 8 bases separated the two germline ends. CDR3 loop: CASRDGDNSPLHF. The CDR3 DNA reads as TGCGCCAGCAGGGACGGCGATAATTCACCCCTCCACTTT.